The 21 T cell receptor beta chains below all came from one sample that was sequenced in a study of neurological immune-mediated disorders. TCRdb reprocessed the 5' RACE reads via MiXCR and lists one record per CDR3 protein. The table shows about 74,000 distinct CDR3 sequences, with roughly 5.6% occurring only once. The sequencing sample was made of PBMCs. The source is a man aged 18 to 29 with multiple sclerosis.

This clonotype has ten or more counts. The chain recombines TRBV24-1 with TRBJ2-2, with 14 bases aligning to TRBD2. The CDR3 extends over 14 amino acids. Germline V lookup: CDR1 KGHDR, CDR2 SFDVKD. The ends lost 9 bases at V and 4 bases at J; junction bases unmatched: 0. CDR3 amino acids: CATGLAGGTGELFF. In DNA form, the CDR3 reads TGTGCCACCGGACTAGCGGGGGGCACCGGGGAGCTGTTTTTT.

This clonotype has ten or more counts. At one of its ends the junction is not consistent with the germline gene, which may arise from a read error. The chain links TRBV20-1 to TRBJ1-6, with D uncertain. The CDR3 is 15 residues long. CDR1 and CDR2 from the germline V gene are DFQATT and SNEGSKA (reference sequence). The CDR3 DNA sequence: TGCAGTGCTAGCGTAGCCGGGAGAGAAAATTCACCCCTCAACTTT. It yields the protein CSASVAGRENSPLNF.

Ten or more counts support this clonotype. The V gene is TRBV20-1, the J gene TRBJ1-2, with D unresolved. Trimming took 2 bases from V and 4 from J, leaving 8 bases between them. The CDR3 consists of 12 residues. Germline CDR1 DFQATT, CDR2 SNEGSKA (reference sequence). The CDR3 region has the DNA TGCAGTGCTAGATCTTTCGGCTATGGCTACACCTTC. Translated: CSARSFGYGYTF.

This clonotype was found many times. CDR3 in DNA: TGTGCCAGCAGCCCCGACATGGGTTCCCCCAATGAGCAGTTCTTC. It yields the protein CASSPDMGSPNEQFF. This rearrangement joins TRBV9 to TRBJ2-1; D gene unclear. The CDR3 is made up of 15 amino acids. The germline gives CDR1 SGDLS, CDR2 YYNGEE. Trimming pared 4 bases from V and 6 bases from J, leaving 17 bases between.

Many counts were recorded for this clonotype. In DNA, the CDR3 is TGCAGTGCTACGACACGGGACAGCTACAATGAGCAGTTCTTC. This gives the protein CSATTRDSYNEQFF. The J gene is TRBJ2-1, the V gene TRBV20-1; 7 bases are a match to TRBD1. CDR3 size: 14 residues. Trimming cost V 4 bases and J 3 bases; bases outside gene matches: 6. In germline, CDR1 is DFQATT, CDR2 SNEGSKA (reference sequence).

This clonotype was picked up a small number of times. The conserved phenylalanine or tryptophan is not found at the CDR3 terminus, so this likely reflects a read error. V is TRBV10-3 and J is TRBJ1-6; no clear D. The CDR3 covers 14 residues. Deletions cut 7 bases from V and 5 bases from J, with 12 bases between. In germline, CDR1 is ENHRY, CDR2 SYGVKD. CDR3 sequence (DNA): TGTGCCATCACCGAACAGCTTAATAATTCACCCCTCCACAAT. Translation: CAITEQLNNSPLHN.

This clonotype has at least ten counts. The rearrangement links TRBV12-3 or TRBV12-4 to TRBJ1-5; D remains ambiguous. Trimming stripped 1 base from V and 5 bases from J, with 9 bases between. This CDR3 region has 14 residues. The CDR3: CASSLGRRYQPQHF. CDR3 nucleotide sequence: TGTGCCAGCAGTTTAGGCAGACGCTATCAGCCCCAGCATTTT.

Regarding this clonotype: Its ends do not fully match the called genes, so a read error is possible. The chain uses TRBV7-2 and TRBJ1-2; perhaps TRBD1 as D (6 bases). This CDR3 is built from 13 residues. Germline V gene data show CDR1 as SGHTA and CDR2 as FQGNSA. This CDR3 is CASSFNRGRGGSF. The CDR3, as DNA: TGTGCCAGCAGCTTTAACCGGGGGCGTGGAGGGAGTTTC.

This clonotype was found many times. V gene TRBV3-1 combines with J gene TRBJ1-1; D perhaps matches TRBD1 (5 bases). The CDR3 length is 11 residues. The germline V gene has CDR1 LGHDT and CDR2 YNNKEL (reference sequence). V dropped 2 bases and J dropped 14 bases, with 12 bases sitting between them. The CDR3 region is CASSQRAGMFF. The CDR3 nucleotides read TGTGCCAGCAGCCAACGGGCAGGGATGTTCTTT.

This clonotype came up many times. The CDR3 nucleotides are TGCGCCAGCAGCCCGGGCAGGGGGCTAGACTATGGCTACACCTTC. Protein product: CASSPGRGLDYGYTF. The V call is TRBV5-1, the J call TRBJ1-2; TRBD1 matches at 8 bases. CDR3 length: 15 amino acids. Germline CDR1 SGHRS, CDR2 YFSETQ. V shed 4 bases, J shed 3 bases, and the junction held 8 bases outside the gene matches.

In this sample, this clonotype turned up a few times. A read error may produce the germline difference seen at one junction end. The rearrangement uses TRBV20-1 and TRBJ1-6; 10 nucleotides match TRBD1. CDR1 DFQATT and CDR2 SNEGSKA come from the germline V gene (reference sequence). The CDR3 consists of 16 residues. CDR3 DNA: TGCAGTGCTAGAGGGGACAGGGGAGAGGGTTCTTCACCCCTCAACTTT. It translates to CSARGDRGEGSSPLNF.

The sample holds many counts of this clonotype. One end of the junction varies from germline; a read error may be responsible. V usage is TRBV5-6 and J usage is TRBJ1-1, with 7 bases fitting TRBD1. Germline V gene sequence: CDR1 SGHDT, CDR2 YYEEEE. The length of the CDR3 is 13 residues. The CDR3, as DNA: TGTGCCAGCAGTTTGGACAGGCCGGAGGGGACTTTCTTT. This translates into CASSLDRPEGTFF.

This clonotype showed up just a few times. The rearrangement uses TRBV6-1 and TRBJ1-4; a possible D gene is TRBD1 (6 bases). This CDR3 is built from 15 residues. V lost 0 bases and J 4 bases, leaving 9 bases between the germline ends. From germline, CDR1 is MNHNS and CDR2 SASEGT. The CDR3 loop is CASSEAPDSNEKLFF. CDR3 DNA: TGTGCCAGCAGTGAAGCCCCGGACAGTAATGAAAAACTGTTTTTT.

This chain joins TRBV29-1 and TRBJ1-2; D not certain. The V gene lost 6 bases and the J gene lost 8 bases, with 16 bases spanning the gap. This CDR3 is 12 amino acids long. From germline, CDR1 is SQVTM and CDR2 ANQGSEA. Here the CDR3 DNA reads TGCAGCGTCAGCGGAAAGGGAAAGGGCTACACCTTC. It encodes CSVSGKGKGYTF.

This rearrangement joins TRBV9 to TRBJ2-7; 13 bases fit TRBD2. The trim removed 3 bases at V and 6 bases at J, leaving 9 bases unmatched. The CDR3 loop spans 16 amino acids. Germline loops: CDR1 SGDLS, CDR2 YYNGEE. The CDR3 here is CASSEGPGLAGFEQYF. The DNA of the CDR3 is TGTGCCAGCAGCGAGGGACCGGGACTAGCGGGGTTCGAGCAGTACTTC.

In this sample, this clonotype turned up many times. The chain recombines TRBV7-2 with TRBJ1-2; 8 bases fit TRBD1. V lost 0 bases, J lost 4 bases, and 7 bases stayed unmatched. In germline, CDR1 is SGHTA, CDR2 FQGNSA. CDR3 length: 16 residues. The CDR3: CASSLAHGQGGYGYTF. The CDR3 coding sequence is TGTGCCAGCAGCTTAGCGCACGGACAGGGCGGCTATGGCTACACCTTC.

In its sample, this clonotype was seen many times. The chain combines TRBV7-6 with TRBJ2-7; 7 bases are shared with TRBD2. Germline trimming cut 1 base from V and 7 bases from J; bases unmatched to any gene: 7. CDR3 size: 14 residues. CDR1 SGHVS and CDR2 FNYEAQ come from the germline V gene. The DNA of the CDR3 is TGTGCCAGCAGCTTAGAGCGGGGATCGGGGGAGCAGTACTTC. Protein: CASSLERGSGEQYF.

This clonotype was observed many times. The genes are TRBV20-1 and TRBJ2-3, with 9 bases matching TRBD2. From germline, CDR1 is DFQATT and CDR2 SNEGSKA (reference sequence). After removal of 6 bases from V and 1 base from J, the junction contained 2 bases not matched to a gene. The CDR3 is 13 residues long. The CDR3 loop is CSALAGGTDTQYF. In DNA form, the CDR3 reads TGCAGTGCCTTAGCGGGAGGCACAGATACGCAGTATTTT.

The rearrangement joins TRBV3-1 to TRBJ2-1; 10 bases are a match to TRBD2. This CDR3 has 15 amino acids. Germline values: CDR1 LGHDT, CDR2 YNNKEL (reference sequence). V lost 1 base to trimming and J lost 7 bases; unmatched junction nucleotides: 4. This chain's CDR3 is CASSQGTSGVNEQFF. The CDR3 nucleotides are TGTGCCAGCAGCCAAGGGACTAGCGGAGTTAATGAGCAGTTCTTC.

Ten or more counts support this clonotype. The chain has TRBV5-6 and TRBJ1-1; D not resolved. CDR1 and CDR2 from the germline V gene are SGHDT and YYEEEE. With 1 base removed from V and 1 base from J, the gap between germline ends came to 8 bases. The CDR3 contains 14 residues. The CDR3, as DNA: TGTGCCAGCAGCTTGTCTCTCGGGAACACTGAAGCTTTCTTT. Its translation: CASSLSLGNTEAFF. Filled out from reference TRBV5-6 and TRBJ1-1, the complete variable domain reads DAGVTQSPTHLIKTRGQQVTLRCSPKSGHDTVSWYQQALGQGPQFIFQYYEEEERQRGNFPDRFSGHQFPNYSSELNVNALLLGDSALYLCASSLSLGNTEAFFGQGTRLTVV.

This clonotype was recorded many times. The chain employs TRBV6-6 and TRBJ2-4; D gene uncertain. The length of the CDR3 is 15 residues. Looked up from germline, CDR1 is MNHNY and CDR2 is SVGAGI (reference sequence). V lost 0 bases, J lost 5 bases, and 11 bases lay in between. CDR3: CASSYSGQEQNIQYF. CDR3 coding DNA: TGTGCCAGCAGTTACTCGGGCCAGGAACAAAACATTCAGTACTTC.